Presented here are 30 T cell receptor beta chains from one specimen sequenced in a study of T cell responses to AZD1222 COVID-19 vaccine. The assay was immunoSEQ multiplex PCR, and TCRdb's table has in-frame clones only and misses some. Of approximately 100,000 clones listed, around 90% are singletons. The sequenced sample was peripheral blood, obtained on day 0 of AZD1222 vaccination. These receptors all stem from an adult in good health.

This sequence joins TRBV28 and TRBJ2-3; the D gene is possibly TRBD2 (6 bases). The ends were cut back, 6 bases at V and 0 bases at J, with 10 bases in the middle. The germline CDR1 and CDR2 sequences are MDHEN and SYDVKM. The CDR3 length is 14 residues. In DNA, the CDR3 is TGTGCCAGCAGAGCTAGCGCGAGCACAGATACGCAGTATTTT. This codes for CASRASASTDTQYF.

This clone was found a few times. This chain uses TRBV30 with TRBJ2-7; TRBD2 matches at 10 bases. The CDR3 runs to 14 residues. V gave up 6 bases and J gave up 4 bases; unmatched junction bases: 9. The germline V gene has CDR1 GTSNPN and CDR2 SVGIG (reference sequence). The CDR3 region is CACTSSGRRYEQYF. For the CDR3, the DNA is TGTGCCTGCACGTCTAGCGGGAGAAGGTACGAGCAGTACTTC.

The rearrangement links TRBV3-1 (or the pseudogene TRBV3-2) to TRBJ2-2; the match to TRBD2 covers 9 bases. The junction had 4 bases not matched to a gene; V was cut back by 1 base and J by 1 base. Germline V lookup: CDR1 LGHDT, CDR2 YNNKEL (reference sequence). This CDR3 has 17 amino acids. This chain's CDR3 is CASSQVGGRENTGELFF. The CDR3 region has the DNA TGTGCCAGCAGCCAAGTGGGCGGGAGGGAGAACACCGGGGAGCTGTTTTTT.

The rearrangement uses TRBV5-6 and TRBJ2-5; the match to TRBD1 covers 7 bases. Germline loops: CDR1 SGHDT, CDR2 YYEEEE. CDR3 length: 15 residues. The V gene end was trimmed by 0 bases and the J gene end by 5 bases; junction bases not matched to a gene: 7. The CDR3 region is CASSLVAGGRETQYF. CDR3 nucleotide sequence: TGTGCCAGCAGCTTGGTGGCAGGGGGTAGGGAGACCCAGTACTTC.

CDR3 nucleotide sequence: TGTGCCAGCAGCGTAGGGACTAGCGGGAGAGTAGGCACAGATACGCAGTATTTT. Its protein product is CASSVGTSGRVGTDTQYF. This chain uses TRBV9 with TRBJ2-3; 13 nucleotides line up with TRBD2. The germline gives CDR1 SGDLS, CDR2 YYNGEE. Unmatched junction bases numbered 5, after V lost 0 bases and J lost 1 base. This CDR3 contains 18 residues. Combining the CDR3 with reference TRBV9 and TRBJ2-3 gives the whole variable domain DSGVTQTPKHLITATGQRVTLRCSPRSGDLSVYWYQQSLDQGLQFLIQYYNGEERAKGNILERFSAQQFPDLHSELNLSSLELGDSALYFCASSVGTSGRVGTDTQYFGPGTRLTVL.

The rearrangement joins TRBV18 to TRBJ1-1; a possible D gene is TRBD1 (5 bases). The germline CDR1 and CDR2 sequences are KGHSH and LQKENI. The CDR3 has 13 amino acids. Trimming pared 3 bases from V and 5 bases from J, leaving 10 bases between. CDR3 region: CASSPRGGTEAFF. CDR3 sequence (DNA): TGTGCCAGCTCACCGCGGGGGGGGACTGAAGCTTTCTTT.

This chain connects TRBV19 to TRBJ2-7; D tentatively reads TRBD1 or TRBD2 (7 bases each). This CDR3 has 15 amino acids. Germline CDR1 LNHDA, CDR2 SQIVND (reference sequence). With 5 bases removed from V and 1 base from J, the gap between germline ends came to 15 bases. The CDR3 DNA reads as TGTGCCAGTAGTCCGGGGGGACAGCCATCCTACGAGCAGTACTTC. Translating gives CASSPGGQPSYEQYF.

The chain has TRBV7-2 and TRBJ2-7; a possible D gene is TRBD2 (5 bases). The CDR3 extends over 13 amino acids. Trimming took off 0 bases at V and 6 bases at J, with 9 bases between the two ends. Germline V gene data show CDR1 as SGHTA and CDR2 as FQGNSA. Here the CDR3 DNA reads TGTGCCAGCAGCTTAGCGGGAGTTCTCGAGCAGTACTTC. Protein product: CASSLAGVLEQYF.

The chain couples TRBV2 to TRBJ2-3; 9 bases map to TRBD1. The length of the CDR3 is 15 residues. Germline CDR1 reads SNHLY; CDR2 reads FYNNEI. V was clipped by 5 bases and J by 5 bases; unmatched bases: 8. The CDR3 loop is CASSLQGAQVDTQYF. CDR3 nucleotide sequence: TGTGCCAGCAGTCTACAGGGGGCGCAGGTAGATACGCAGTATTTT.

The CDR3 bases are TGCAGTGCTAGAGTTGGGGAAAAACTGTTTTTT. As protein: CSARVGEKLFF. V and J are TRBV20-1 and TRBJ1-4; D uncertain. CDR3 size: 11 residues. Trimming cost V 1 base and J 8 bases, with 5 bases left between them. Germline loops: CDR1 DFQATT, CDR2 SNEGSKA (reference sequence).

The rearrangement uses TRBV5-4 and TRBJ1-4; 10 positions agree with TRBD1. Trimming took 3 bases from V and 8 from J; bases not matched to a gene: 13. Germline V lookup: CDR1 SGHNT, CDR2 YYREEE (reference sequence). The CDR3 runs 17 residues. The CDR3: CASSWRSGQGSSEKLFF. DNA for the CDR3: TGTGCCAGCAGCTGGCGGTCGGGACAGGGGTCTAGCGAAAAACTGTTTTTT.

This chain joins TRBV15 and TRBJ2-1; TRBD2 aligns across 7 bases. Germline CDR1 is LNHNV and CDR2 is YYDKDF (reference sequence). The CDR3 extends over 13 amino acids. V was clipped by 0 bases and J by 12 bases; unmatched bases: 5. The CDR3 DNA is TGTGCCACCAGCAGAGATCTCGGGGAGGGGCAGTTCTTC. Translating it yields CATSRDLGEGQFF.

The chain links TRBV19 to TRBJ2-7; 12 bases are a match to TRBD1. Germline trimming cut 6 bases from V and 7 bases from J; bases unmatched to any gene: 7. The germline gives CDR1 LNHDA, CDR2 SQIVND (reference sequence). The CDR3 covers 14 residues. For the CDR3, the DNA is TGTGCCAGTAGGTCCGGGACAGGGGGCTTGGAGCAGTACTTC. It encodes CASRSGTGGLEQYF.

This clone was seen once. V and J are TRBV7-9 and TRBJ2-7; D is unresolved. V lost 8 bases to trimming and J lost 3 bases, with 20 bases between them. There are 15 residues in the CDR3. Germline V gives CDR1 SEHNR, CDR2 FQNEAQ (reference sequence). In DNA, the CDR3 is TGTGCCAGCCTGTGGCCGTCCCTCCGTCGCTACGAGCAGTACTTC. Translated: CASLWPSLRRYEQYF.

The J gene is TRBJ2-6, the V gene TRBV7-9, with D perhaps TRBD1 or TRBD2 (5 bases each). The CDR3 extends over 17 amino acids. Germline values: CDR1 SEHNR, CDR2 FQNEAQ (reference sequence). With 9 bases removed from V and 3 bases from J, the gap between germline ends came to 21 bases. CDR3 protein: CASETGAQGGGANVLTF. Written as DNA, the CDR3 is TGTGCCAGTGAGACCGGGGCCCAGGGCGGTGGGGCCAACGTCCTGACTTTC.

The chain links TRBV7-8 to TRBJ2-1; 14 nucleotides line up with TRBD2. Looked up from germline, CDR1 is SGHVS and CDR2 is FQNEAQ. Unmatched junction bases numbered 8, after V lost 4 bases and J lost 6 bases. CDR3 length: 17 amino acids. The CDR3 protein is CASSSATSGRASNEQFF. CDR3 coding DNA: TGTGCCAGCAGCTCGGCGACTAGCGGGAGGGCCTCCAATGAGCAGTTCTTC.

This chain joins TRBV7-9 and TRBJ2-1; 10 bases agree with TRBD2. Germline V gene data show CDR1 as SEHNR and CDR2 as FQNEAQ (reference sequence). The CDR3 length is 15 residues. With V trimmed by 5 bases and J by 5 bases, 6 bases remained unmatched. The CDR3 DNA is TGTGCCAGCAGCCGGGCTAGCGGGAGTAACAATGAGCAGTTCTTC. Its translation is CASSRASGSNNEQFF.

CDR3 DNA sequence: TGTGCCAGCAGTCGACCCACTGCAACTAATGAAAAACTGTTTTTT. It encodes CASSRPTATNEKLFF. V is TRBV28 and J is TRBJ1-4; D uncertain. V was clipped by 5 bases and J by 0 bases, with 10 bases between them. Germline CDR1 is MDHEN and CDR2 is SYDVKM. CDR3 length: 15 amino acids. The full variable domain, completed using reference TRBV28 and TRBJ1-4, is DVKVTQSSRYLVKRTGEKVFLECVQDMDHENMFWYRQDPGLGLRLIYFSYDVKMKEKGDIPEGYSVSREKKERFSLILESASTNQTSMYLCASSRPTATNEKLFFGSGTQLSVL.

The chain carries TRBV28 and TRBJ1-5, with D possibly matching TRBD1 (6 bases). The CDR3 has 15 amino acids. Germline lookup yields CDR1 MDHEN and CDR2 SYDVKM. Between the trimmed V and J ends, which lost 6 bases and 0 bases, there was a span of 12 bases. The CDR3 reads CASRWTAYSNQPQHF. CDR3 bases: TGTGCCAGCAGATGGACAGCCTATAGCAATCAGCCCCAGCATTTT.

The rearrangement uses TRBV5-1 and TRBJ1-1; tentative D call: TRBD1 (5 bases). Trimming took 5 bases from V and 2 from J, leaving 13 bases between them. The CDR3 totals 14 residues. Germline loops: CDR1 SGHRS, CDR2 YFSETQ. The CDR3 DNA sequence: TGCGCCAGCAGGCAATTACAGGTCAACACTGAAGCTTTCTTT. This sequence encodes CASRQLQVNTEAFF.

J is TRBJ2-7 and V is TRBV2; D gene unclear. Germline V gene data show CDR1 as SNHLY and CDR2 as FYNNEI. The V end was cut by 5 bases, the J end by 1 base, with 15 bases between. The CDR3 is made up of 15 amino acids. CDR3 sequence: CASSQSQVFSYEQYF. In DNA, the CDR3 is TGTGCCAGCAGTCAGTCCCAGGTTTTTTCCTACGAGCAGTACTTC.

The CDR3 loop reads CASSLWWQVNTEAFF. The CDR3 DNA reads as TGTGCCAGCAGCCTTTGGTGGCAGGTGAACACTGAAGCTTTCTTT. The chain joins TRBV14 to TRBJ1-1, with D unclear. V was trimmed by 4 bases and J by 0 bases, leaving 12 bases between them. The V gene's germline CDR1 is SGHDN and CDR2 FVKESK. The CDR3 covers 15 residues.

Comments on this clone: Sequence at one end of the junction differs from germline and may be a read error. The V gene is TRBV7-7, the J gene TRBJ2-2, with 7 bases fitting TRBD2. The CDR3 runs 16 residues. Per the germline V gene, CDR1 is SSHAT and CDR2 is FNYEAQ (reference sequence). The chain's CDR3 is CASSLAAGANTGELFF. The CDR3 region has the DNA TGTGCTAGCAGCTTAGCGGCGGGAGCGAACACCGGGGAGCTGTTTTTT.

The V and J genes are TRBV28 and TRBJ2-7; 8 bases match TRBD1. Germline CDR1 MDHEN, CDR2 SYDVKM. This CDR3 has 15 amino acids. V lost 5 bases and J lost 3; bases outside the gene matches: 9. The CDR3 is CASSRGQGPVYEQYF. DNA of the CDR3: TGTGCCAGCAGTCGCGGACAGGGTCCGGTCTACGAGCAGTACTTC. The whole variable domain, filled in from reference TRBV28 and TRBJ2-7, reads DVKVTQSSRYLVKRTGEKVFLECVQDMDHENMFWYRQDPGLGLRLIYFSYDVKMKEKGDIPEGYSVSREKKERFSLILESASTNQTSMYLCASSRGQGPVYEQYFGPGTRLTVT.

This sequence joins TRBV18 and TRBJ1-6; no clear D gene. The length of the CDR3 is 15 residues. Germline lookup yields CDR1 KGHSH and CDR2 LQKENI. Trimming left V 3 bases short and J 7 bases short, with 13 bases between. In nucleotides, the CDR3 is TGTGCCAGCTCACCCACGTTGCCGGGGAATTCACCCCTCCACTTT. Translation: CASSPTLPGNSPLHF.

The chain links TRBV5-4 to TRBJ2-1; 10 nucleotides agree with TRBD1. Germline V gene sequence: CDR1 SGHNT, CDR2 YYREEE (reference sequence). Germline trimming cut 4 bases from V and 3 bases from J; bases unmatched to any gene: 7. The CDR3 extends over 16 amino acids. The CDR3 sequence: CASSLGRDRGYNEQFF. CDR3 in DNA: TGTGCCAGCAGCCTGGGCCGGGACAGGGGCTACAATGAGCAGTTCTTC.

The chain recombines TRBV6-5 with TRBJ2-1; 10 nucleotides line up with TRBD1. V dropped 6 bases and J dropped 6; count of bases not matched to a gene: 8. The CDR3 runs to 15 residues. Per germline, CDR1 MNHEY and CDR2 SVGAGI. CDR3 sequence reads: CASRRRTGGGNEQFF. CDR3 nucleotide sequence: TGTGCCAGCAGACGAAGGACAGGGGGTGGCAATGAGCAGTTCTTC.

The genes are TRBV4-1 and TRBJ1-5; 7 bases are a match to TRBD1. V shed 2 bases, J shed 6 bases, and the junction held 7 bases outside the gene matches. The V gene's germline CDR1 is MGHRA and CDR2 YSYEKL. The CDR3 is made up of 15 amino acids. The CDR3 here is CASSQFDRDAQPQHF. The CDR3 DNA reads TGCGCCAGCAGCCAATTCGACAGGGACGCTCAGCCCCAGCATTTT.

CDR3 protein: CASSDWTSGNYYEQYF. The CDR3 nucleotides read TGTGCCAGTAGTGACTGGACTAGCGGGAATTACTACGAGCAGTACTTC. The chain recombines TRBV19 with TRBJ2-7; 12 bases are shared with TRBD2. Germline CDR1 LNHDA, CDR2 SQIVND (reference sequence). With 5 bases clipped from V and 3 bases from J, the junction kept 8 bases outside the gene matches. This CDR3 is built from 16 residues. The entire variable domain, with the rest obtained from reference TRBV19 and TRBJ2-7, is as follows: DGGITQSPKYLFRKEGQNVTLSCEQNLNHDAMYWYRQDPGQGLRLIYYSQIVNDFQKGDIAEGYSVSREKKESFPLTVTSAQKNPTAFYLCASSDWTSGNYYEQYFGPGTRLTVT.

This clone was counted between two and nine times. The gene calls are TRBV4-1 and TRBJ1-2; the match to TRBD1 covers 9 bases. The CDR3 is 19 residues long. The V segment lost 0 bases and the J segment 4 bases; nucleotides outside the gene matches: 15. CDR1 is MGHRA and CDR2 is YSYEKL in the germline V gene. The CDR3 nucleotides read TGCGCCAGCAGCCAAGAGGTAGACAGGGGGTCGACCTCGATCTATGGCTACACCTTC. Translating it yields CASSQEVDRGSTSIYGYTF.